This T cell receptor beta chain was observed in a study of cytomegalovirus exposure and HLA in healthy donors. This clone was counted between two and nine times. As yet, its antigen is unknown. Findings and caveats of the study: Per a later analysis, fewer than 20,000 TCR beta sequences showed association with HLA alleles at 0.05 false discovery rate. Presence/absence analysis assumed near-uniform sequencing depth across donors.

A multiplex PCR was run with 60 Vbeta primers and 13 Jbeta primers. Profiling relied on immunoSEQ multiplex PCR, and the TCRdb table lists in-frame clones only, not all of them. The sample lists nearly 200,000 clones; roughly four fifths were seen once. The CDR3 sequence is 14 residues long. Trimming shortened V by 3 bases and J by 7 bases, and 13 bases separated the two germline ends. Germline CDR1 and CDR2: MDHEN and SYDVKM. The rearrangement joins TRBV28 to TRBJ1-5; D is unclear. The clonotype originates from a woman younger than 45 in good health and CMV-seropositive. The sample was PBMCs. In nucleotides, the CDR3 is TGTGCCAGCAGTTTTGCCAGGTACCTACAGCCCCAGCATTTT. Protein: CASSFARYLQPQHF.